One sample yielded the 25 T cell receptor beta chains listed below, sequenced in a study of molecular identifiers for immune sequencing clone quantification (dated by TCRdb to the late 2010s). Library preparation employed PCR. Instrument on record: NextSeq 500. TCRdb trimmed the raw reads at Q25, called clones with MiXCR and kept productive beta chains. Each record represents a unique CDR3 protein, reported with the most common genes and DNA among its rows. The table for this sample lists approximately 630,000 distinct CDR3 sequences; about 25% of them were counted only once. The leading ten clones occupy approximately 0.75% of the sample. Specimen: naive CD8+ T cells from blood, with Jurkat cell RNA spiked in. What this sample's cell subset or site label stands for: FACS-sorted CD8+CD4-CCR7+CD45RA+ naive T cells. The receptor set was obtained from a human donor in good health. Some libraries in this study had Jurkat cell RNA spiked in.

The chain has TRBV6-5 and TRBJ1-3; 11 nucleotides line up with TRBD1. CDR1 is MNHEY and CDR2 is SVGAGI in the germline V gene. Losses at the gene ends were 4 bases for V and 4 bases for J; bases not matched to a gene: 6. This CDR3 has 16 amino acids. This CDR3 reads CASSSPGQGEGNTIYF. The CDR3 DNA is TGTGCCAGCAGTTCCCCGGGACAGGGGGAAGGAAACACCATATATTTT.

This clonotype was recorded a few times. The genes are TRBV14 and TRBJ2-7, with D perhaps TRBD1 (5 bases). Deletions cut 0 bases from V and 2 bases from J, with 17 bases between. There are 17 residues in the CDR3. Germline V CDR1 and CDR2: SGHDN, FVKESK. This CDR3 reads CASSQDFATGYTYEQYF. The CDR3 region has the DNA TGTGCCAGCAGCCAAGATTTTGCTACAGGTTACACCTACGAGCAGTACTTC.

To note about this clonotype: This clone may be a read error of a much larger clone one base away. V and J are TRBV7-9 and TRBJ2-7; TRBD1 might be the D (6 bases). V lost 5 bases and J lost 7, with 24 bases in between. The CDR3 length is 16 residues. Germline loops: CDR1 SEHNR, CDR2 FQNEAQ (reference sequence). In nucleotides, the CDR3 is TGTGCCAGCAGCCCGATCACAGGGATCGCCTACAATGAGCAGTACTTC. Protein product: CASSPITGIAYNEQYF.

This clonotype has a handful of counts. This chain connects TRBV6-2 or TRBV6-3 to TRBJ2-6; a weak D match, TRBD1 (7 bases). This CDR3 region has 17 residues. V lost 9 bases, J lost 2 bases, and 20 bases lay in between. Germline CDR1 reads MNHEY; CDR2 reads SVGEGT. CDR3 in DNA: TGTGCCAGTGCCTGGAGGGGGCAAATTCCTGGGGCCAACGTCCTGACTTTC. Protein product: CASAWRGQIPGANVLTF.

The J gene is TRBJ1-2, the V gene TRBV4-3, with a weak D call TRBD1 (5 bases). V shed 3 bases and J shed 0 bases, with 8 bases lying between them. The germline V gene encodes CDR1 LGHNA and CDR2 YSLEER. This CDR3 has 14 residues. The CDR3 DNA sequence: TGCGCCAGCAGCCAGGGGGTATCTAACTATGGCTACACCTTC. Amino acids: CASSQGVSNYGYTF.

This clonotype was found many times. This chain joins TRBV29-1 and TRBJ2-3; 10 bases align to TRBD2. Germline CDR1 SQVTM, CDR2 ANQGSEA. The junction had 1 base not matched to a gene; V was cut back by 3 bases and J by 1 base. CDR3 length equals 14 residues. The CDR3 DNA reads TGCAGCGTTGAGCTAGCGGGAGGCACAGATACGCAGTATTTT. It is translated as CSVELAGGTDTQYF.

In this sample, this clonotype turned up many times. The gene calls are TRBV4-3 and TRBJ1-2; the D is unclear. This CDR3 contains 14 residues. V was trimmed by 0 bases and J by 4 bases, leaving 9 bases between them. The germline gives CDR1 LGHNA, CDR2 YSLEER. The CDR3 loop is CASSQDVFGYGYTF. The CDR3, as DNA: TGCGCCAGCAGCCAAGATGTGTTTGGCTATGGCTACACCTTC.

The sample holds many counts of this clonotype. The chain links TRBV7-9 to TRBJ2-7, with 8 positions matching TRBD1. V shed 4 bases and J 11 bases; nucleotides not matched to a gene: 7. Germline V CDR1 and CDR2: SEHNR, FQNEAQ (reference sequence). The CDR3 runs to 12 residues. The CDR3 coding sequence is TGTGCCAGCAGCTCCGGGACAGGAGGAGAGTACTTC. Its translation: CASSSGTGGEYF.

This clonotype appeared a few times. J is TRBJ2-1 and V is TRBV28, with a weak D call TRBD2 (5 bases). In germline, CDR1 is MDHEN, CDR2 SYDVKM. This CDR3 is 13 amino acids long. V lost 2 bases and J lost 6, with 8 bases in between. The CDR3 reads CASSLRLLNEQFF. CDR3 sequence (DNA): TGTGCCAGCAGTTTAAGACTACTCAATGAGCAGTTCTTC.

The CDR3 DNA reads TGTGCCAGCAGTTTAGCGCAGGATAGCGGGGGGGTTGGTCGGTGGTATGAGCAGTTCTTC. Translated: CASSLAQDSGGVGRWYEQFF. The rearrangement joins TRBV12-3 or TRBV12-4 to TRBJ2-1, with TRBD2 identical over 11 bases. V lost 0 bases to trimming and J lost 8 bases; unmatched junction nucleotides: 18. The CDR3 spans 20 residues.

Comments on this clonotype: A read error is possible here, since a much larger clone lies one base away. J is TRBJ1-5 and V is TRBV5-6; D is perhaps TRBD1 (6 bases). CDR3 length equals 19 residues. CDR1 and CDR2 (germline): SGHDT, YYEEEE. Here the CDR3 reads CDSSLFGGGLVGGNQPQHF. DNA of the CDR3: TGTGACAGCAGCTTGTTTGGTGGGGGGCTAGTCGGTGGCAATCAGCCCCAGCATTTT.

V is TRBV15 and J is TRBJ2-5; TRBD1 agrees at 7 bases. Germline V lookup: CDR1 LNHNV, CDR2 YYDKDF (reference sequence). The CDR3 has 16 amino acids. Trimming removed 2 bases from V and 5 bases from J; junction bases left unmatched: 11. In DNA, the CDR3 is TGTGCCACCAGCAGACCCGGGACAGAGTCTCCGGAGACCCAGTACTTC. It yields the protein CATSRPGTESPETQYF.

This clonotype has more than one count but fewer than ten. The J gene is TRBJ2-7, the V gene TRBV4-3; no reliable D call. This CDR3 has 16 amino acids. The ends were cut back, 1 base at V and 0 bases at J, with 13 bases in the middle. CDR1 is LGHNA, CDR2 YSLEER, per germline. CDR3 bases: TGCGCCAGCAGCCAAGGCACCGGGTGGCTCTCCTACGAGCAGTACTTC. It codes for CASSQGTGWLSYEQYF.

This clonotype was observed many times. V gene TRBV7-9 combines with J gene TRBJ2-3; possibly TRBD1 or TRBD2 for D (5 bases each). V was clipped by 8 bases and J by 3 bases, with 12 bases between them. Germline CDR1 reads SEHNR; CDR2 reads FQNEAQ (reference sequence). The CDR3 covers 13 residues. This CDR3 reads CASSPGQTDTQYF. The CDR3 DNA sequence: TGTGCCAGCTCTCCGGGGCAGACAGATACGCAGTATTTT.

Turning to this clonotype: A junction end diverges from the germline sequence, so it may reflect a read error. J is TRBJ2-4 and V is TRBV11-1; D is perhaps TRBD1 or TRBD2 (5 bases each). Germline lookup yields CDR1 SGHAT and CDR2 FQDESV (reference sequence). The CDR3 totals 16 residues. CDR3 DNA: TGTGCCAGCAGCTTACGGAGACGAGGGGCCAAAAACATTCAATACTTC. Protein: CASSLRRRGAKNIQYF.

The table lists this clonotype with many counts. The chain has TRBV29-1 and TRBJ2-5; weak D call: TRBD2 (7 bases). Between the trimmed V and J ends, which lost 4 bases and 5 bases, there was a span of 17 bases. The CDR3 contains 14 residues. Germline V gives CDR1 SQVTM, CDR2 ANQGSEA. The CDR3 nucleotides are TGCAGCGTTGTGTTTCTGGGGGGGCTGGAGACCCAGTACTTC. Its protein is CSVVFLGGLETQYF.

The table lists this clonotype with many counts. The rearrangement links TRBV9 to TRBJ1-1, with D unresolved. The CDR3 is 15 residues long. Trimming stripped 4 bases from V and 3 bases from J, with 16 bases between. Germline lookup yields CDR1 SGDLS and CDR2 YYNGEE. CDR3: CASSRTASGDTEAFF. As DNA, the CDR3 is TGTGCCAGCAGCAGAACAGCGTCTGGAGACACTGAAGCTTTCTTT.

The rearrangement links TRBV4-1 to TRBJ2-7; TRBD2 might be the D (5 bases). The CDR3 is 14 amino acids. Trimming removed 1 base from V and 7 bases from J, with 14 bases in between. Germline values: CDR1 MGHRA, CDR2 YSYEKL. In DNA, the CDR3 is TGCGCCAGCAGCCAAGTTTTCGGGGTAAGGGAGCAGTACTTC. Translation: CASSQVFGVREQYF.

This clonotype was recorded at least ten times. The rearrangement links TRBV12-3 or TRBV12-4 to TRBJ2-5, with 9 bases lining up with TRBD1. With V trimmed by 4 bases and J by 12 bases, 3 bases remained unmatched. The CDR3 runs to 11 residues. The CDR3 region is CASSSQGAEYF. CDR3 nucleotide sequence: TGTGCCAGCAGTTCACAGGGGGCGGAGTACTTC.

The chain employs TRBV20-1 and TRBJ2-3, with 7 bases identical to TRBD1. The CDR3 extends over 14 amino acids. The V segment lost 6 bases and the J segment 2 bases; nucleotides outside the gene matches: 8. Germline CDR1 DFQATT, CDR2 SNEGSKA (reference sequence). CDR3 nucleotide sequence: TGCAGTGCAAATGCACAGGGGATCACAGATACGCAGTATTTT. Protein: CSANAQGITDTQYF.

As concerns this clonotype: This may arise from a read error, as a much more abundant clone is one base away. V usage is TRBV6-5 and J usage is TRBJ2-3; 7 bases map to TRBD2. From germline, CDR1 is MNHEY and CDR2 SVGAGI. CDR3 length equals 16 residues. For the CDR3, the DNA is TGTGCCAGCAGTTACGGGGGGAGGGTACGCACAAATACGCAGTATTTT. Its protein is CASSYGGRVRTNTQYF.

This clonotype was seen only once. This may stem from a read error, because a much larger clone lies one nucleotide away. The rearrangement joins TRBV4-2 to TRBJ1-4; unclear D gene. This CDR3 has 14 amino acids. CDR1 and CDR2 (germline): LGHNA, YNFKEQ. As DNA, the CDR3 is TGTGCCAGCAGCGGACCTTTAGCTAATGAAAAACTGGTTTTT. Translated, it gives CASSGPLANEKLVF.

Points on this clonotype: Just one base apart from a much larger clone, this may be a read error. This chain uses TRBV4-1 with TRBJ2-3; maybe TRBD2 (6 bases). This CDR3 has 15 residues. Germline V gene data show CDR1 as MGHRA and CDR2 as YSYEKL. CDR3 DNA: TGCGCCGGCAGCCAAGGGCTAGCGTCGGCAGATACGCAGTATTTT. Translating it yields CAGSQGLASADTQYF.

As concerns this clonotype: At one end, the junction sequence differs from germline, possibly due to a read error. The rearrangement links TRBV28 to TRBJ1-1; D might be TRBD1 (6 bases). Per the germline V gene, CDR1 is MDHEN and CDR2 is SYDVKM. CDR3 size: 13 residues. CDR3 protein: CASSPRGQGEASF. In DNA form, the CDR3 reads TGTGCCAGCAGTCCCCGGGGGCAGGGTGAAGCTTCCTTT.

A remark on this clonotype: A much larger clonotype is one base distant, so this may be a read error. The J gene is TRBJ2-7, the V gene TRBV4-3; no clear D gene. Per germline, CDR1 LGHNA and CDR2 YSLEER. The CDR3 contains 15 residues. The CDR3 spells CASSQDRRSYYEQCF. In nucleotides, the CDR3 is TGCGCCAGCAGCCAAGATAGACGGAGCTACTACGAGCAGTGCTTC.